A single sample gave rise to the 23 T cell receptor beta chains below, sequenced in a study of blood T cell repertoires in COVID-19 (dated by TCRdb to the early 2020s). The library was produced with the immunoSEQ multiplex PCR assay. The source is immuneACCESS, and TCRdb retained only in-frame sequences with V and J called. Part of the clones is not carried over; for the studies checked, unresolved V genes explain less than half of this, and the remainder is unexplained. The sample includes about 25,000 clones, with 65% to 90% observed a single time. The ten top clones hold around 2% of the sample. The sequenced sample consisted of peripheral blood. These receptors all stem from an older man with active or convalescent COVID-19.

The chain combines TRBV5-1 with TRBJ2-3; D ambiguous. CDR1 is SGHRS, CDR2 YFSETQ, per germline. Between the trimmed V and J ends, which lost 4 bases and 3 bases, there was a span of 12 bases. This CDR3 region has 14 residues. Here the CDR3 DNA reads TGCGCCAGCAGCCCGCAAGCCATAACAGATACGCAGTATTTT. It yields the protein CASSPQAITDTQYF.

The rearrangement uses TRBV6-5 and TRBJ2-1; 7 bases are a match to TRBD1. This CDR3 has 15 amino acids. With 7 bases clipped from V and 4 bases from J, the junction kept 10 bases outside the gene matches. CDR1 and CDR2 from the germline V gene are MNHEY and SVGAGI. The DNA for the CDR3 is TGTGCCAGCATCCTCCGGGACAGAACTTACAATGAGCAGTTCTTC. This gives the protein CASILRDRTYNEQFF.

This chain joins TRBV7-3 and TRBJ2-1, with D possibly matching TRBD2 (7 bases). Germline loops: CDR1 SGHTA, CDR2 FQGTGA. The CDR3 is 16 residues long. Trimming took 4 bases from V and 8 from J, leaving 21 bases between them. Written as DNA, the CDR3 is TGTGCCAGCAGCTCCCGTCTTAGGCGGGGGCCGGATGAGCAGTTCTTC. Its translation: CASSSRLRRGPDEQFF.

A few counts support this clone. The chain combines TRBV4-2 with TRBJ2-7, with TRBD1 identical over 10 bases. The J segment lost 6 bases and the V segment lost 0 bases, leaving 8 bases of the junction unmatched. The germline CDR1 and CDR2 sequences are LGHNA and YNFKEQ. The CDR3 runs to 16 residues. The CDR3 DNA reads as TGTGCCAGCAGCCAAGACTTAGGGACAGGGGCTCCCGAGCAGTACTTC. This sequence encodes CASSQDLGTGAPEQYF.

J is TRBJ1-1 and V is TRBV6-1; the match to TRBD1 covers 7 bases. This CDR3 region has 14 residues. The ends lost 1 base at V and 1 base at J; junction bases unmatched: 0. CDR1 is MNHNS and CDR2 is SASEGT in the germline V gene. In DNA, the CDR3 is TGTGCCAGCAGTGAAGACAGGGGGAACACTGAAGCTTTCTTT. It yields the protein CASSEDRGNTEAFF.

J is TRBJ2-7 and V is TRBV6-5, with TRBD2 matching over 9 bases. Germline trimming cut 2 bases from V and 6 bases from J; bases unmatched to any gene: 8. The germline V gene encodes CDR1 MNHEY and CDR2 SVGAGI. The CDR3 is 15 amino acids. The CDR3 coding sequence is TGTGCCAGCAGTTACCGCGACGGCGGGAGGGGCGAGCAGTACTTC. Its protein is CASSYRDGGRGEQYF.

J is TRBJ2-7 and V is TRBV2, with D possibly matching TRBD2 (5 bases). The V end was cut by 2 bases, the J end by 4 bases, with 15 bases between. The CDR3 totals 15 residues. Germline CDR1 is SNHLY and CDR2 is FYNNEI. CDR3 DNA: TGTGCCAGCAGTGAATTTGAGGGAGTCGAGTACGAGCAGTACTTC. This gives the protein CASSEFEGVEYEQYF.

The V call is TRBV27, the J call TRBJ1-3; TRBD1 aligns across 9 bases. V shed 6 bases, J shed 1 base, and the junction held 7 bases outside the gene matches. Germline assignment: CDR1 MNHEY and CDR2 SMNVEV (reference sequence). The CDR3 length is 16 residues. The CDR3 DNA is TGTGCCAGCAGGTCACAGGGGGCGAAATCTGGAAACACCATATATTTT. Protein: CASRSQGAKSGNTIYF.

This clone is medium-sized by share. The chain combines TRBV18 with TRBJ1-1; no clear D. CDR1 and CDR2 (germline): KGHSH, LQKENI. The V and J ends lost 3 bases and 3 bases respectively, with 11 bases between them. The CDR3 is 14 amino acids. CDR3 nucleotides: TGTGCCAGCTCACCTCTTGTTTCCGACACTGAAGCTTTCTTT. As protein: CASSPLVSDTEAFF.

This rearrangement joins TRBV2 to TRBJ1-1; D unclear. This CDR3 spans 13 amino acids. Germline CDR1 is SNHLY and CDR2 is FYNNEI. The ends were cut back, 1 base at V and 3 bases at J, with 6 bases in the middle. CDR3 sequence (DNA): TGTGCCAGCAGTGAAGAGGCGGACACTGAAGCTTTCTTT. This encodes CASSEEADTEAFF.

The chain has TRBV19 and TRBJ1-1; D perhaps matches TRBD1 (5 bases). Trimming pared 0 bases from V and 1 base from J, leaving 12 bases between. This CDR3 comprises 16 residues. Germline lookup yields CDR1 LNHDA and CDR2 SQIVND (reference sequence). CDR3 sequence: CASSIDSAGSNTEAFF. The CDR3 nucleotides read TGTGCCAGTAGTATAGATTCGGCAGGGTCGAACACTGAAGCTTTCTTT.

The rearrangement uses TRBV19 and TRBJ2-7; 7 bases fit TRBD1. CDR3 length: 15 amino acids. CDR1 LNHDA and CDR2 SQIVND come from the germline V gene (reference sequence). Trimming cost V 1 base and J 2 bases; bases outside gene matches: 5. The CDR3 here is CASSIGTGRTYEQYF. The CDR3 nucleotides read TGTGCCAGTAGTATAGGGACAGGAAGAACCTACGAGCAGTACTTC.

The gene calls are TRBV7-9 and TRBJ2-3; 10 bases agree with TRBD2. The CDR3 loop spans 16 amino acids. V lost 1 base to trimming and J lost 5 bases; unmatched junction nucleotides: 6. Germline lookup yields CDR1 SEHNR and CDR2 FQNEAQ (reference sequence). DNA of the CDR3: TGTGCCAGCAGCTTAGAGGAAGCGGGAGGGGAAGATACGCAGTATTTT. Translated: CASSLEEAGGEDTQYF.

In DNA, the CDR3 is TGTGCCACTACAGGGTCTTGGGGCAGGAGAACTGAAGCTTTCTTT. As protein: CATTGSWGRRTEAFF. The chain joins TRBV2 to TRBJ1-1; D perhaps matches TRBD1 (6 bases). Germline CDR1 SNHLY, CDR2 FYNNEI. With 10 bases removed from V and 5 bases from J, the gap between germline ends came to 23 bases. CDR3 length: 15 amino acids.

The rearrangement links TRBV18 to TRBJ2-2; 8 bases map to TRBD1. CDR3 size: 16 residues. Germline CDR1 is KGHSH and CDR2 is LQKENI. Trimming took 0 bases from V and 1 from J; bases not matched to a gene: 1. Here the CDR3 reads CASSPPDRGNTGELFF. The CDR3 region has the DNA TGTGCCAGCTCACCACCCGACAGGGGGAACACCGGGGAGCTGTTTTTT. The whole variable domain, remainder taken from reference TRBV18 and TRBJ2-2, is NAGVMQNPRHLVRRRGQEARLRCSPMKGHSHVYWYRQLPEEGLKFMVYLQKENIIDESGMPKERFSAEFPKEGPSILRIQQVVRGDSAAYFCASSPPDRGNTGELFFGEGSRLTVL.

This clone was picked up a small number of times. This chain uses TRBV29-1 with TRBJ2-5; 11 bases are shared with TRBD2. The V and J ends lost 3 bases and 5 bases, in that order; junction bases with no gene match: 17. CDR3 size: 18 residues. From germline, CDR1 is SQVTM and CDR2 ANQGSEA. The DNA of the CDR3 is TGCAGCGTTGACGGAGCGGTAGCGGGGGGGGAGGGGGGGGAGACCCAGTACTTC. This translates into CSVDGAVAGGEGGETQYF.

This chain joins TRBV2 and TRBJ2-7; 10 nucleotides match TRBD1. CDR3 size: 13 residues. Germline assignment: CDR1 SNHLY and CDR2 FYNNEI. V gave up 6 bases and J gave up 5 bases; unmatched junction bases: 4. In DNA form, the CDR3 reads TGTGCCAGCAGAAGGGACAGGGGCCACGAGCAGTACTTC. As protein: CASRRDRGHEQYF.

The chain recombines TRBV6-5 with TRBJ2-1; 8 positions match TRBD1. J was trimmed by 3 bases and V by 10 bases; bases with no gene match: 5. The CDR3 has 13 amino acids. Germline V CDR1 and CDR2: MNHEY, SVGAGI. The CDR3 DNA follows: TGTGCCATCCAGGGGGCCAACTACAATGAGCAGTTCTTC. This sequence encodes CAIQGANYNEQFF.

This chain links TRBV4-1 with TRBJ1-3; TRBD1 matches 11 bases. Germline V gene sequence: CDR1 MGHRA, CDR2 YSYEKL. This CDR3 has 18 residues. V shed 2 bases and J 0 bases; nucleotides not matched to a gene: 6. The chain's CDR3 is CASSQPGQGAISGNTIYF. CDR3 nucleotides: TGCGCCAGCAGCCAACCCGGACAGGGGGCCATCTCTGGAAACACCATATATTTT.

The rearrangement joins TRBV12-3 or TRBV12-4 to TRBJ2-5; TRBD1 matches 7 bases. The CDR3 is 13 residues long. V was clipped by 5 bases and J by 4 bases; unmatched bases: 4. In DNA form, the CDR3 reads TGTGCCAGCAGTCAGACAGGGCGAGAGACCCAGTACTTC. Translation gives CASSQTGRETQYF.

The V gene is TRBV20-1, the J gene TRBJ2-1; 8 bases fit TRBD2. The CDR3 is 14 residues long. CDR1 is DFQATT, CDR2 SNEGSKA, per germline (reference sequence). The junction had 10 bases not matched to a gene; V was cut back by 3 bases and J by 9 bases. CDR3 sequence reads: CSASDSSGFGEQFF. Here the CDR3 DNA reads TGCAGTGCTAGTGACTCTAGCGGGTTCGGTGAGCAGTTCTTC.

For the CDR3, the DNA is TGTGCCACCAGGCCGGGGACTAGCGGGGGGGATGAGCAGTTCTTC. Translation gives CATRPGTSGGDEQFF. The chain uses TRBV15 and TRBJ2-1; 16 bases are shared with TRBD2. Germline assignment: CDR1 LNHNV and CDR2 YYDKDF (reference sequence). The junction had 4 bases not matched to a gene; V was cut back by 6 bases and J by 8 bases. CDR3 length equals 15 residues.

By sample share, this clone is medium-sized. The chain carries TRBV11-2 and TRBJ2-7, with D tentatively TRBD1 (6 bases). The V end lost 6 bases, the J end lost 4 bases, and 10 bases lay between the germline ends. This CDR3 contains 12 residues. The V gene's germline CDR1 is SGHAT and CDR2 FQNNGV. The DNA for the CDR3 is TGTGCCAGCAGTTCCGACAGGTACGAGCAGTACTTC. Translating gives CASSSDRYEQYF. Complete variable domain (other parts from reference TRBV11-2 and TRBJ2-7): EAGVAQSPRYKIIEKRQSVAFWCNPISGHATLYWYQQILGQGPKLLIQFQNNGVVDDSQLPKDRFSAERLKGVDSTLKIQPAKLEDSAVYLCASSSDRYEQYFGPGTRLTVT.